These 20 T cell receptor beta chains were sequenced from one sample in a study of cytomegalovirus exposure and HLA in healthy donors. PCR employed 60 Vbeta and 13 Jbeta primers. Libraries were prepared by immunoSEQ multiplex PCR; TCRdb keeps only in-frame clonotypes and omits some of them. The repertoire consists of some 150,000 clones, with around nine tenths occurring once and the leading ten covering around 0.93%. Sequenced material: PBMCs. Every receptor here comes from a woman between 25 and 40 years old in good health and CMV-seronegative.

The chain combines TRBV7-2 with TRBJ2-3, with TRBD2 matching over 8 bases. Per the germline V gene, CDR1 is SGHTA and CDR2 is FQGNSA. V shed 3 bases, J shed 0 bases, and the junction held 2 bases outside the gene matches. The CDR3 sequence is 15 residues long. CDR3 in amino acids: CASSFQRESTDTQYF. The CDR3 DNA sequence: TGTGCCAGCAGCTTCCAGCGGGAGAGCACAGATACGCAGTATTTT.

The chain's CDR3 is CASSLHAGGTEAFF. For the CDR3, the DNA is TGTGCCAGCAGTCTGCACGCAGGGGGCACTGAAGCTTTCTTT. V and J are TRBV27 and TRBJ1-1, with 7 bases aligning to TRBD1. Germline lookup yields CDR1 MNHEY and CDR2 SMNVEV (reference sequence). The ends lost 5 bases at V and 4 bases at J; junction bases unmatched: 7. This CDR3 is built from 14 residues.

The chain has TRBV2 and TRBJ1-6; D unclear. The CDR3 totals 14 residues. Germline V CDR1 and CDR2: SNHLY, FYNNEI. Between the trimmed V and J ends, which lost 3 bases and 5 bases, there was a span of 8 bases. In DNA form, the CDR3 reads TGTGCCAGCAGTGAGGCAGGAAATAATTCACCCCTCCACTTT. Its translation: CASSEAGNNSPLHF.

The rearrangement uses TRBV7-2 and TRBJ1-2, with TRBD1 matching 8 bases. The germline CDR1 and CDR2 sequences are SGHTA and FQGNSA. This CDR3 contains 12 residues. After removal of 5 bases from V and 8 bases from J, the junction contained 4 bases not matched to a gene. CDR3 residues: CASSGQGAGYTF. Here the CDR3 DNA reads TGTGCCAGCAGCGGGCAGGGGGCGGGCTACACCTTC.

The CDR3 protein is CASSEGQGKTGNQPQHF. The CDR3 DNA reads as TGTGCCAGCAGTGAAGGGCAGGGTAAGACTGGCAATCAGCCCCAGCATTTT. V is TRBV28 and J is TRBJ1-5; D might be TRBD1 (5 bases). CDR3 length: 17 amino acids. Looked up from germline, CDR1 is MDHEN and CDR2 is SYDVKM. V shed 5 bases and J shed 2 bases, with 19 bases lying between them.

The chain uses TRBV7-9 and TRBJ1-4; D gene unclear. Trimming left V 5 bases short and J 8 bases short, with 9 bases between. CDR1 is SEHNR, CDR2 FQNEAQ, per germline (reference sequence). The CDR3 spans 12 residues. Here the CDR3 reads CASSPGSEKLFF. The CDR3 bases are TGTGCCAGCAGCCCGGGGTCGGAAAAACTGTTTTTT.

The chain carries TRBV5-6 and TRBJ2-7, with D hard to call. Trimming left V 1 base short and J 0 bases short, with 11 bases between. CDR3 length: 15 amino acids. Per germline, CDR1 SGHDT and CDR2 YYEEEE. The DNA for the CDR3 is TGTGCCAGCAGCTTGAGCCTCCTGAGCTCCTACGAGCAGTACTTC. Translated, it gives CASSLSLLSSYEQYF.

The rearrangement links TRBV2 to TRBJ1-2; 7 nucleotides agree with TRBD1. Looked up from germline, CDR1 is SNHLY and CDR2 is FYNNEI. The CDR3 loop spans 13 amino acids. The V segment lost 8 bases and the J segment 1 base; nucleotides outside the gene matches: 4. Here the CDR3 reads CASSTGFNYGYTF. CDR3 nucleotides: TGTGCCAGCTCGACAGGGTTTAACTATGGCTACACCTTC.

As regards this clone: Compared with germline, one end of the junction differs, possibly owing to a read error. V usage is TRBV29-1 and J usage is TRBJ2-7; D possibly corresponds to TRBD2 (6 bases). The CDR3 length is 13 residues. The V gene's germline CDR1 is SQVTM and CDR2 ANQGSEA. The CDR3 coding sequence is TGCAGCGTTGAGGGTACTGGGGGGTACGGGCAGTACTTC. Amino acid sequence: CSVEGTGGYGQYF.

This chain joins TRBV25-1 and TRBJ2-1, with a possible D match to TRBD2 (5 bases). The V end was cut by 2 bases, the J end by 6 bases, with 17 bases between. Germline loops: CDR1 MGHDK, CDR2 SYGVNS. This CDR3 has 16 amino acids. The DNA for the CDR3 is TGTGCCAGCAGTGAAATGGGGAGAACGGCGTCCAATGAGCAGTTCTTC. It is translated as CASSEMGRTASNEQFF. Filled out from reference TRBV25-1 and TRBJ2-1, the complete variable domain reads EADIYQTPRYLVIGTGKKITLECSQTMGHDKMYWYQQDPGMELHLIHYSYGVNSTEKGDLSSESTVSRIRTEHFPLTLESARPSHTSQYLCASSEMGRTASNEQFFGPGTRLTVL.

There are a few counts of this clone. The chain links TRBV5-6 to TRBJ2-3; 10 nucleotides align to TRBD2. With 1 base clipped from V and 5 bases from J, the junction kept 4 bases outside the gene matches. This CDR3 comprises 15 residues. The germline V gene encodes CDR1 SGHDT and CDR2 YYEEEE. The chain's CDR3 is CASSLTVAGGDTQYF. CDR3 sequence (DNA): TGTGCCAGCAGCTTGACCGTAGCGGGGGGAGATACGCAGTATTTT. Supplemented by reference TRBV5-6 and TRBJ2-3, the full variable domain reads DAGVTQSPTHLIKTRGQQVTLRCSPKSGHDTVSWYQQALGQGPQFIFQYYEEEERQRGNFPDRFSGHQFPNYSSELNVNALLLGDSALYLCASSLTVAGGDTQYFGPGTRLTVL.

The gene calls are TRBV29-1 and TRBJ2-1; possible D gene TRBD1, 5 bases. The V and J ends lost 5 bases and 0 bases respectively, with 8 bases between them. This CDR3 is built from 13 residues. Germline V gene data show CDR1 as SQVTM and CDR2 as ANQGSEA. CDR3 amino acids: CSVTGLSYNEQFF. The CDR3 DNA reads TGCAGCGTTACAGGTCTCTCCTACAATGAGCAGTTCTTC.

J is TRBJ2-7 and V is TRBV4-1; 9 bases match TRBD1. CDR1 and CDR2 (germline): MGHRA, YSYEKL. Germline trimming cut 0 bases from V and 1 base from J; bases unmatched to any gene: 4. The CDR3 consists of 16 residues. Here the CDR3 reads CASSQDSGTGSYEQYF. The CDR3, as DNA: TGCGCCAGCAGCCAAGACTCCGGGACAGGGTCCTACGAGCAGTACTTC.

V and J are TRBV9 and TRBJ1-5, with 7 bases matching TRBD1. The CDR3 covers 14 residues. Germline V gene data show CDR1 as SGDLS and CDR2 as YYNGEE. With 0 bases clipped from V and 4 bases from J, the junction kept 1 base outside the gene matches. This CDR3 reads CASSVAGQNQPQHF. Written as DNA, the CDR3 is TGTGCCAGCAGCGTAGCGGGACAGAATCAGCCCCAGCATTTT.

This chain connects TRBV10-1 to TRBJ1-1; D ambiguous. The germline V and J ends were trimmed by 6 bases and 6 bases, with 14 bases remaining between them. Germline lookup yields CDR1 WNHNN and CDR2 SYGVQD (reference sequence). This CDR3 has 13 amino acids. The CDR3 nucleotides read TGCGCCAGCAGCCCTTGGAGGGATGCTGAAGCTTTCTTT. This codes for CASSPWRDAEAFF.

The chain has TRBV18 and TRBJ2-3; tentatively, D is TRBD2 (6 bases). CDR3 size: 14 residues. The V and J ends lost 2 bases and 4 bases respectively, with 10 bases between them. Germline CDR1 and CDR2: KGHSH and LQKENI. Written as DNA, the CDR3 is TGTGCCAGCTCACCATACGGGAGTGCAGATACGCAGTATTTT. Its protein is CASSPYGSADTQYF.

The V and J genes are TRBV27 and TRBJ1-3; D is uncertain. The germline gives CDR1 MNHEY, CDR2 SMNVEV (reference sequence). V lost 3 bases and J 0 bases, leaving 9 bases between the germline ends. The CDR3 is made up of 15 amino acids. The CDR3 sequence is CASSFSWHSGNTIYF. The CDR3 region has the DNA TGTGCCAGCAGTTTTTCCTGGCACTCTGGAAACACCATATATTTT.

This clone has just one count. The gene calls are TRBV7-2 and TRBJ2-7, with TRBD1 matching over 8 bases. The V gene end was trimmed by 2 bases and the J gene end by 5 bases; junction bases not matched to a gene: 5. CDR3 length: 14 residues. Looked up from germline, CDR1 is SGHTA and CDR2 is FQGNSA. The CDR3 DNA reads as TGTGCCAGCAGCTTATTGCCAGGGGGCCACGAGCAGTACTTC. Translated: CASSLLPGGHEQYF.

Remarks on this clone: One end of the junction varies from germline; a read error may be responsible. This sample includes further DNA sequences coding for the same CDR3. The gene calls are TRBV4-1 and TRBJ1-6; 9 bases line up with TRBD1. This CDR3 is built from 16 residues. Germline CDR1 is MGHRA and CDR2 is YSYEKL. CDR3 in amino acids: CASSQPGTGLNSPLHF. CDR3 in DNA: TGCGCCAGCAGCCAACCCGGGACAGGGCTCAATTCGCCCCTCCACTTT.

The chain uses TRBV5-6 and TRBJ2-7; 7 bases align to TRBD1. The CDR3 sequence is 14 residues long. CDR1 and CDR2 (germline): SGHDT, YYEEEE. V lost 4 bases and J lost 5; bases outside the gene matches: 9. CDR3 DNA sequence: TGTGCCAGCAGCCAACGACAGGGTGTTGACGAGCAGTACTTC. Translating gives CASSQRQGVDEQYF.